This T cell receptor (beta chain) was recovered during a study of T cell repertoires in cytomegalovirus infection. On the study more broadly: Both recently identified HLA-C-restricted and well-studied HLA-B-restricted CMV epitopes were used in the study. Through public TCR beta signatures, both CMV infection and matching HLA type were indicated.

A remark on this clonotype: What it recognizes is unknown.

MiXCR, applied by TCRdb to the reads, yields one record per CDR3 protein. The sample carries 380,000 or so distinct CDR3 sequences, about 32% recorded once. Study-wide results and limits: Ex vivo responses were dominated by HLA-C-restricted CMV-specific TCR beta clonotypes. Public TCR beta family frequency separated CMV-and-HLA carriers, including in an independent cohort.

With 7 bases clipped from V and 4 bases from J, the junction kept 9 bases outside the gene matches. Germline-derived CDR1 and CDR2 are SQVTM and ANQGSEA. CDR3 length: 15 amino acids. This rearrangement joins TRBV29-1 to TRBJ1-4, with 10 positions matching TRBD1. The TCR comes from a human donor in good health (CMV status not recorded). Some clones in this sample may be carry-over from other donors' samples. Material: cultured PBMCs, obtained from culture after CMV antigen stimulation. The CDR3: CSAKGQGLGNEKLFF. Written as DNA, the CDR3 is TGCAGCGCTAAGGGACAGGGGCTCGGTAATGAAAAACTGTTTTTT.